This is a list of T cell receptor beta chains from one sample in a study of regulatory T cells in long-lasting Graves disease. One entry per CDR3 protein results from TCRdb running MiXCR on the multiplex PCR reads. The top ten clones hold roughly 13% of a sample with 400,000 to 500,000 distinct CDR3 sequences, 21% of them seen once. Here the sequenced sample was peripheral blood mononuclear cells (PBMCs), taken when the disease was refractory, from a patient treated with antithyroid drugs. All receptors come from a female donor with Graves disease. The CDR3 runs from the conserved cysteine through the conserved F or W. D genes are given only for firm matches. Not all rows give a size; the values are once, few, many and, for expanded clones, a class.

TRBD2	12	few	TRBV20-1	TRBJ2-2	CTAGVDTGELFF	TGCACTGCGGGAGTGGACACCGGGGAGCTGTTTTTT
TRBD2	17	many	TRBV19	TRBJ2-2	CASSPQPGLARTGELFF	TGTGCCAGTAGTCCTCAGCCGGGACTAGCGAGGACCGGGGAGCTGTTTTTT
TRBD2	19	.	TRBV28	TRBJ2-1	CASSSLLQREREDYNEQFF	TGTGCCAGCAGTTCCTTACTCCAGCGGGAGCGGGAGGACTACAATGAGCAGTTCTTC
.	14	few	TRBV28	TRBJ2-3	CASSLTHPPDTQYF	TGTGCCAGCAGTTTGACTCATCCCCCGGATACGCAGTATTTT
TRBD1	15	.	TRBV12-3/TRBV12-4	TRBJ2-3	CASSLDRGSTDTQYF	TGTGCCAGCAGCCTGGACAGGGGTAGCACAGATACGCAGTATTTT
.	12	many	TRBV7-9	TRBJ2-7	CASSVTEVEQYF	TGTGCCAGCAGCGTAACAGAGGTCGAGCAGTACTTC
.	14	many	TRBV6-2/TRBV6-3	TRBJ1-5	CASSERTVNQPQHF	TGTGCCAGCAGTGAAAGAACAGTCAATCAGCCCCAGCATTTT
.	15	few	TRBV3-1	TRBJ2-7	CASSQEWALNYEQYF	TGTGCCAGCAGCCAAGAATGGGCACTGAACTACGAGCAGTACTTC
.	13	many	TRBV10-1	TRBJ1-1	CASSESSVMEAFF	TGCGCCAGCAGTGAATCATCGGTCATGGAAGCTTTCTTT
.	13	many	TRBV5-1	TRBJ1-5	CASSPEGNQPQHF	TGCGCCAGCAGCCCGGAGGGGAATCAGCCCCAGCATTTT
.	14	.	TRBV5-1	TRBJ2-1	CASSLRVGKNEQFF	TGCGCCAGCAGCTTGCGGGTCGGGAAAAATGAGCAGTTCTTC
.	15	.	TRBV28	TRBJ2-3	CASSTPSSSTDTQYF	TGTGCCAGCAGTACCCCTAGCAGCAGCACAGATACGCAGTATTTT
.	14	many	TRBV2	TRBJ2-2	CASSEHAYTGELFF	TGTGCCAGCAGTGAACACGCATACACCGGGGAGCTGTTTTTT
.	16	few	TRBV25-1	TRBJ1-6	CASSVMAGPKGSPLHF	TGTGCCAGCAGTGTCATGGCAGGCCCCAAGGGTTCACCCCTCCACTTT
TRBD2	15	.	TRBV27	TRBJ2-5	CASSQGLAGGGSQYF	TGTGCCAGCAGCCAGGGACTAGCGGGAGGGGGGTCCCAGTACTTC
.	13	.	TRBV9	TRBJ2-2	CASNPGGAGELFF	TGTGCCAGCAATCCCGGGGGCGCCGGGGAGCTTTTTTTT
TRBD1	12	few	TRBV7-9	TRBJ2-7	CASGTGDYEQYF	TGTGCCAGCGGGACAGGGGACTACGAGCAGTACTTC
TRBD1	16	many	TRBV28	TRBJ1-2	CASSLTPSWTGNGYTF	TGTGCCAGCAGCTTAACCCCCTCTTGGACAGGGAATGGCTACACCTTC
.	14	.	TRBV9	TRBJ1-1	CASSVRGDGTEAFF	TGTGCCAGCAGCGTACGAGGGGATGGTACTGAAGCTTTCTTT
TRBD1	15	few	TRBV20-1	TRBJ1-2	CSASATGTGNYGYTF	TGCAGTGCTAGCGCGACCGGGACAGGGAACTATGGCTACACCTTC
TRBD2	14	.	TRBV11-2	TRBJ2-1	CASSLGTSYNEQFF	TGTGCCAGCAGCTTGGGGACTAGCTACAATGAGCAGTTCTTC
.	15	.	TRBV2	TRBJ1-3	CASRDPRFSGNTIYF	TGTGCCAGCAGAGACCCGAGGTTCTCTGGAAACACCATATATTTT
TRBD1	16	few	TRBV6-1	TRBJ2-7	CASTSGQGSISYEQYF	TGTGCCAGCACCTCGGGACAGGGATCGATTTCCTACGAGCAGTACTTC
TRBD2	16	.	TRBV18	TRBJ2-7	CASSLSAGRAAYEQYF	TGTGCCAGCTCACTTTCAGCAGGGAGGGCCGCCTACGAGCAGTACTTC
.	13	many	TRBV12-3/TRBV12-4	TRBJ2-5	CASSHLGEETQYF	TGTGCCAGCAGTCATTTAGGGGAGGAGACCCAGTACTTC
TRBD1	15	few	TRBV19	TRBJ2-5	CASSIVRQGWQTQYF	TGTGCCAGTAGTATAGTCCGACAGGGTTGGCAGACCCAGTACTTC
.	15	many	TRBV28	TRBJ2-2	CASSLDGHQHGELFF	TGTGCCAGCAGTTTAGACGGGCATCAACACGGGGAGCTGTTTTTT
.	16	.	TRBV20-1	TRBJ2-2	CSARAPGLENTGELFF	TGCAGTGCTAGAGCCCCGGGACTCGAGAACACCGGGGAGCTGTTTTTT
.	14	.	TRBV9	TRBJ1-5	CASSAGQFDQPQHF	TGTGCCAGCAGCGCCGGACAGTTTGATCAGCCCCAGCATTTT
.	14	.	TRBV9	TRBJ1-1	CASSAQGRGTEAFF	TGTGCCAGCAGCGCACAGGGACGGGGCACTGAAGCTTTCTTT
.	15	few	TRBV20-1	TRBJ2-7	CSARDQGWYSYEQYF	TGCAGTGCTAGAGATCAGGGGTGGTACTCCTACGAGCAGTACTTC
TRBD2	16	.	TRBV5-1	TRBJ2-3	CASSEGLAGFTDTQYF	TGCGCCAGCAGCGAGGGACTAGCGGGCTTCACAGATACGCAGTATTTT
.	11	.	TRBV5-6	TRBJ1-1	CASSLVGGAFF	TGTGCCAGCAGCTTGGTAGGGGGGGCTTTCTTT
TRBD2	13	.	TRBV29-1	TRBJ2-1	CSVASSGDNEQFF	TGCAGCGTTGCCTCTAGCGGGGACAATGAGCAGTTCTTC
.	14	.	TRBV20-1	TRBJ2-1	CSALSGSSYNEQFF	TGCAGTGCTCTTAGCGGCAGCTCCTACAATGAGCAGTTCTTC
.	14	few	TRBV10-3	TRBJ1-2	CAISETGLNYGYTF	TGTGCCATCAGTGAGACAGGGCTTAACTATGGCTACACCTTC
.	16	many	TRBV6-2/TRBV6-3	TRBJ1-1	CASSYPYRGQNTEAFF	TGTGCCAGCAGTTACCCCTACCGCGGACAGAACACTGAAGCTTTCTTT
.	13	many	TRBV20-1	TRBJ2-7	CSARDHESGEQYF	TGCAGTGCTAGAGACCACGAATCCGGCGAGCAGTACTTC
TRBD1	12	.	TRBV11-2	TRBJ2-7	CASSLQGNERYF	TGTGCCAGCAGTTTACAGGGGAACGAGCGGTACTTC
.	14	.	TRBV5-4	TRBJ2-7	CASSSYRNSYEQYF	TGTGCCAGCAGCTCCTACAGAAACTCCTACGAGCAGTACTTC
.	12	many	TRBV2	TRBJ2-5	CASMAGGETQYF	TGTGCCAGCATGGCGGGTGGGGAGACCCAGTACTTC
.	15	.	TRBV14	TRBJ1-1	CASSRMTGQTPEAFF	TGTGCCAGCAGCCGGATGACAGGCCAAACACCTGAAGCTTTCTTT
TRBD1	16	few	TRBV12-3/TRBV12-4	TRBJ2-2	CASSLDRTGRTGELFF	TGTGCCAGCAGTTTAGATAGGACAGGGAGAACCGGGGAGCTGTTTTTT
TRBD2	15	many	TRBV12-3/TRBV12-4	TRBJ2-7	CASSSAGTSGYEQYF	TGTGCCAGCTCGTCCGCAGGGACTAGCGGGTACGAGCAGTACTTC
.	15	few	TRBV6-6	TRBJ2-2	CASSYSDGNTGELFF	TGTGCCAGCAGTTACTCGGATGGGAACACCGGGGAGCTGTTTTTT
.	17	many	TRBV10-3	TRBJ1-1	CAISPATAITMNTEAFF	TGTGCCATCAGCCCAGCGACAGCAATTACCATGAACACTGAAGCTTTCTTT
TRBD1	17	many	TRBV27	TRBJ1-4	CASSFKIERTGFEKLFF	TGTGCCAGCAGTTTCAAAATCGAAAGGACAGGGTTCGAAAAACTGTTTTTT
.	13	many	TRBV2	TRBJ1-1	CASSLGMNTEAFF	TGTGCCAGCAGCTTAGGAATGAACACTGAAGCTTTCTTT
.	13	few	TRBV27	TRBJ2-1	CASSSLDSNEQFF	TGTGCCAGCAGTTCCCTCGACAGCAATGAGCAGTTCTTC
.	12	.	TRBV7-9	TRBJ1-1	CASSWGITEAFF	TGTGCCAGCAGCTGGGGGATAACTGAAGCTTTCTTT
.	13	.	TRBV12-3/TRBV12-4	TRBJ1-3	CASGLASGNTIYF	TGTGCCAGCGGCCTGGCCTCTGGAAACACCATATATTTT
.	16	few	TRBV6-1	TRBJ2-2	CASSVTGRANTGELFF	TGTGCCAGCAGTGTTACCGGCCGGGCAAACACCGGGGAGCTGTTTTTT
.	15	few	TRBV5-4	TRBJ1-1	CASSLEGEGSRRAFF	TGTGCCAGCAGCTTGGAAGGCGAGGGCAGCAGGCGAGCTTTCTTT
.	13	.	TRBV7-9	TRBJ1-5	CASHAGPNQPQHF	TGTGCCAGCCATGCGGGCCCCAATCAGCCCCAGCATTTT
TRBD2	15	few	TRBV9	TRBJ2-1	CASSVETSGINEQFF	TGTGCCAGCAGCGTCGAGACTAGCGGGATAAATGAGCAGTTCTTC